The 32 T cell receptor beta chains below were found in one sample sequenced in a study of T cell responses to AZD1222 COVID-19 vaccine. TCRdb's copy holds only in-frame clones and misses some; the assay was immunoSEQ multiplex PCR. The sample carries about 160,000 clones, around nine tenths recorded once. The material was peripheral blood, obtained 28 days after the second AZD1222 dose. The receptors here all came from an adult who received the AZD1222 COVID-19 vaccine.

This chain joins TRBV4-1 and TRBJ2-7, with D possibly being TRBD2 (6 bases). Trimming removed 4 bases from V and 2 bases from J, with 15 bases in between. This CDR3 spans 15 amino acids. Per the germline V gene, CDR1 is MGHRA and CDR2 is YSYEKL. The CDR3 sequence is CASSLRGSPAYEQYF. Here the CDR3 DNA reads TGCGCCAGCAGCCTACGGGGGTCCCCTGCCTACGAGCAGTACTTC.

The chain employs TRBV2 and TRBJ1-2; maybe TRBD1 (6 bases). CDR3 size: 14 residues. Trimming shortened V by 8 bases and J by 0 bases, and 13 bases separated the two germline ends. The germline CDR1 and CDR2 sequences are SNHLY and FYNNEI. CDR3 nucleotide sequence: TGTGCCAGCGTGCGGACAGTCACTAACTATGGCTACACCTTC. Protein: CASVRTVTNYGYTF.

The rearrangement joins TRBV11-2 to TRBJ2-1; D call uncertain. The CDR3 runs 18 residues. V lost 2 bases, J lost 3 bases, and 20 bases lay in between. Germline loops: CDR1 SGHAT, CDR2 FQNNGV. The CDR3 reads CASSLRFTSGEYYNEQFF. The CDR3, as DNA: TGTGCCAGCAGCTTAAGGTTCACGTCGGGCGAATACTACAATGAGCAGTTCTTC.

V usage is TRBV24-1 and J usage is TRBJ1-2; 10 bases are shared with TRBD1. From germline, CDR1 is KGHDR and CDR2 SFDVKD. Trimming removed 2 bases from V and 2 bases from J; junction bases left unmatched: 16. The CDR3 spans 20 residues. CDR3 region: CATSDSDRGQKWPLNYGYTF. The CDR3 region has the DNA TGTGCCACCAGTGATTCAGACAGGGGGCAAAAATGGCCTCTCAACTATGGCTACACCTTC.

This chain links TRBV30 with TRBJ1-6; 7 bases match TRBD1. Germline V gene data show CDR1 as GTSNPN and CDR2 as SVGIG (reference sequence). The CDR3 sequence is 18 residues long. With V trimmed by 3 bases and J by 2 bases, 13 bases remained unmatched. CDR3 region: CAWSRQGGSWPYNSPLHF. Here the CDR3 DNA reads TGTGCCTGGAGCCGACAGGGTGGTTCTTGGCCCTATAATTCACCCCTCCACTTT.

The rearrangement uses TRBV10-1 and TRBJ2-6, with D possibly being TRBD2 (7 bases). Germline V gene sequence: CDR1 WNHNN, CDR2 SYGVQD (reference sequence). The CDR3 totals 17 residues. Trimming took off 11 bases at V and 4 bases at J, with 24 bases between the two ends. The CDR3 is CAPEGVSGRGGANVLTF. Written as DNA, the CDR3 is TGCGCCCCCGAGGGGGTTAGTGGGAGGGGCGGGGCCAACGTCCTGACTTTC.

The rearrangement uses TRBV4-1 and TRBJ2-7; 8 nucleotides agree with TRBD2. V lost 0 bases to trimming and J lost 1 base; unmatched junction nucleotides: 2. CDR3 size: 15 residues. Per germline, CDR1 MGHRA and CDR2 YSYEKL. The DNA for the CDR3 is TGCGCCAGCAGCCAAGAAACTAGCGGTTCCTACGAGCAGTACTTC. Protein sequence: CASSQETSGSYEQYF.

The rearrangement links TRBV5-1 to TRBJ2-7; 7 bases are shared with TRBD2. Germline values: CDR1 SGHRS, CDR2 YFSETQ. V trimming: 0 bases; J trimming: 1 base; junction bases outside the gene matches: 7. The CDR3 is 16 residues long. CDR3 protein: CASSLATWEGSYEQYF. The CDR3 bases are TGCGCCAGCAGCTTGGCAACGTGGGAGGGTTCCTACGAGCAGTACTTC.

This clone was recorded once. The rearrangement joins TRBV6-5 to TRBJ2-1; D remains ambiguous. In germline, CDR1 is MNHEY, CDR2 SVGAGI. V lost 10 bases, J lost 6 bases, and 19 bases lay in between. The length of the CDR3 is 14 residues. This chain's CDR3 is CANSLDPFINEQFF. As DNA, the CDR3 is TGTGCCAACTCCCTTGATCCCTTTATCAATGAGCAGTTCTTC.

The chain recombines TRBV27 with TRBJ2-7, with TRBD2 identical over 9 bases. The trim removed 3 bases at V and 2 bases at J, leaving 2 bases unmatched. Germline V gives CDR1 MNHEY, CDR2 SMNVEV (reference sequence). This CDR3 is 14 amino acids long. The CDR3 region has the DNA TGTGCCAGCAGTTTCAGCGGGAGGACCTACGAGCAGTACTTC. This sequence encodes CASSFSGRTYEQYF.

The chain is built from TRBV5-6 and TRBJ1-3; the D is unclear. This CDR3 has 13 residues. V was pared by 2 bases and J by 8 bases, with 11 bases between. The germline CDR1 and CDR2 sequences are SGHDT and YYEEEE. The CDR3 protein is CASSLGGLDTIYF. The CDR3 region has the DNA TGTGCCAGCAGCTTAGGAGGGTTAGACACCATATATTTT.

V is TRBV5-1 and J is TRBJ1-3, with D unresolved. The V and J ends lost 4 bases and 4 bases respectively, with 6 bases between them. CDR3 length: 12 residues. Germline loops: CDR1 SGHRS, CDR2 YFSETQ. CDR3 amino acids: CASSQWGNTIYF. The CDR3 nucleotides read TGCGCCAGCAGCCAGTGGGGAAACACCATATATTTT.

The V gene is TRBV5-4, the J gene TRBJ1-3, with no clear D. CDR1 is SGHNT and CDR2 is YYREEE in the germline V gene (reference sequence). The length of the CDR3 is 13 residues. The ends were cut back, 3 bases at V and 4 bases at J, with 8 bases in the middle. CDR3 amino acids: CASSSDLGNTIYF. The DNA for the CDR3 is TGTGCCAGCAGCTCGGACCTCGGAAACACCATATATTTT.

The chain recombines TRBV29-1 with TRBJ2-1; D tentatively fits TRBD1 or TRBD2 (6 bases each). CDR1 and CDR2 from the germline V gene are SQVTM and ANQGSEA. Trimming removed 3 bases at V and 5 bases at J, with 14 bases between. The CDR3 has 14 residues. This CDR3 reads CSVDGGTLNNEQFF. Here the CDR3 DNA reads TGCAGCGTTGATGGGGGGACACTTAACAATGAGCAGTTCTTC.

This chain uses TRBV25-1 with TRBJ2-5, with TRBD2 matching 7 bases. After removal of 1 base from V and 4 bases from J, the junction contained 12 bases not matched to a gene. Germline V lookup: CDR1 MGHDK, CDR2 SYGVNS. CDR3 length: 17 amino acids. CDR3 residues: CASSESLAGVQRETQYF. The CDR3 nucleotides read TGTGCCAGCAGTGAATCTCTGGCGGGAGTTCAGCGAGAGACCCAGTACTTC.

The rearrangement links TRBV5-6 to TRBJ2-1, with 9 bases that match TRBD1. V lost 1 base, J lost 7 bases, and 6 bases stayed unmatched. The CDR3 is made up of 15 amino acids. Germline V lookup: CDR1 SGHDT, CDR2 YYEEEE. CDR3 region: CASSLRGQGGNEQFF. CDR3 DNA sequence: TGTGCCAGCAGCTTGAGGGGACAGGGAGGAAATGAGCAGTTCTTC.

V is TRBV6-6 and J is TRBJ1-5; D remains ambiguous. CDR3 length: 13 amino acids. In germline, CDR1 is MNHNY, CDR2 SVGAGI (reference sequence). The V gene lost 4 bases and the J gene lost 0 bases, with 4 bases spanning the gap. CDR3 DNA sequence: TGTGCCAGCAGTTTAGCTAGCAATCAGCCCCAGCATTTT. This codes for CASSLASNQPQHF.

This chain connects TRBV12-5 to TRBJ1-1, with 8 bases that match TRBD1. Germline CDR1 reads LGHNT; CDR2 reads FRNRAP. Germline trimming cut 6 bases from V and 4 bases from J; bases unmatched to any gene: 4. CDR3 length equals 13 residues. Here the CDR3 reads CASGLTGGTEAFF. CDR3 bases: TGTGCTAGTGGCCTCACAGGGGGCACTGAAGCTTTCTTT. The variable domain in full, completed from reference TRBV12-5 and TRBJ1-1, reads DARVTQTPRHKVTEMGQEVTMRCQPILGHNTVFWYRQTMMQGLELLAYFRNRAPLDDSGMPKDRFSAEMPDATLATLKIQPSEPRDSAVYFCASGLTGGTEAFFGQGTRLTVV.

CDR3 loop: CSASEVGRGTDTQYF. CDR3 sequence (DNA): TGCAGTGCTAGTGAGGTCGGGAGGGGCACAGATACGCAGTATTTT. V is TRBV20-1 and J is TRBJ2-3; 8 nucleotides match TRBD2. J gave up 1 base and V 3 bases, and 6 bases lay outside the gene matches. CDR1 is DFQATT, CDR2 SNEGSKA, per germline (reference sequence). CDR3 length equals 15 residues.

This clone showed up just once. The chain is built from TRBV27 and TRBJ1-1; 7 nucleotides agree with TRBD1. This CDR3 spans 16 amino acids. V trimming: 0 bases; J trimming: 4 bases; junction bases outside the gene matches: 8. Germline CDR1 reads MNHEY; CDR2 reads SMNVEV (reference sequence). The CDR3 sequence: CASSLSANRGSTEAFF. CDR3 nucleotide sequence: TGTGCCAGCAGTTTATCGGCCAACAGGGGATCCACTGAAGCTTTCTTT.

This clone was found a few times. This chain joins TRBV28 and TRBJ2-1, with D possibly being TRBD1 or TRBD2 (7 bases each). CDR1 MDHEN and CDR2 SYDVKM come from the germline V gene. The CDR3 has 16 residues. Deletions cut 5 bases from V and 4 bases from J, with 18 bases between. CDR3 region: CASSPQGGRSYNEQFF. The CDR3 DNA reads TGTGCCAGCAGTCCCCAGGGGGGGAGGTCGTACAATGAGCAGTTCTTC.

The chain's CDR3 is CAISESIGMNEQFF. The DNA of the CDR3 is TGTGCCATCAGTGAGTCGATAGGGATGAATGAGCAGTTCTTC. The chain carries TRBV10-3 and TRBJ2-1; no definite D call. The CDR3 covers 14 residues. The V gene lost 0 bases and the J gene lost 7 bases, with 10 bases spanning the gap. Per germline, CDR1 ENHRY and CDR2 SYGVKD.

This chain links TRBV6-5 with TRBJ2-7; 10 bases agree with TRBD1. The V gene's germline CDR1 is MNHEY and CDR2 SVGAGI. The CDR3 loop spans 15 amino acids. J lost 2 bases, V lost 6 bases, and 7 bases had no gene match. The CDR3 spells CASSMTGGPTYEQYF. In DNA, the CDR3 is TGTGCCAGCAGCATGACAGGGGGCCCCACCTACGAGCAGTACTTC.

The CDR3: CASSRDLSSYNEQFF. DNA of the CDR3: TGCGCCAGCAGTCGTGATCTAAGCTCCTACAATGAGCAGTTCTTC. The rearrangement links TRBV10-1 to TRBJ2-1; D is unclear. Germline lookup yields CDR1 WNHNN and CDR2 SYGVQD (reference sequence). The CDR3 runs to 15 residues. V was cut by 5 bases and J by 0 bases, with 11 bases left in between.

V gene TRBV20-1 combines with J gene TRBJ2-7; unclear D gene. CDR3 length: 13 amino acids. The V end was cut by 3 bases, the J end by 3 bases, with 12 bases between. CDR1 is DFQATT, CDR2 SNEGSKA, per germline (reference sequence). The CDR3 spells CSASGSNVYEQYF. Written as DNA, the CDR3 is TGCAGTGCTAGTGGTAGTAATGTCTACGAGCAGTACTTC.

This chain joins TRBV24-1 and TRBJ1-2; 10 nucleotides line up with TRBD1. The CDR3 is 17 residues long. Germline CDR1 KGHDR, CDR2 SFDVKD. The junction had 11 bases not matched to a gene; V was cut back by 5 bases and J by 3 bases. The CDR3 DNA sequence: TGTGCCACCAGTGGACCCAGGGACAGGGGTCCCGACTATGGCTACACCTTC. Its protein product is CATSGPRDRGPDYGYTF.

The V gene is TRBV7-2, the J gene TRBJ1-2; no clear D gene. Germline CDR1 and CDR2: SGHTA and FQGNSA. There are 12 residues in the CDR3. Trimming shortened V by 1 base and J by 2 bases, and 2 bases separated the two germline ends. The CDR3 sequence is CASSLVNYGYTF. The CDR3 DNA sequence: TGTGCCAGCAGCTTAGTAAACTATGGCTACACCTTC.

J is TRBJ1-5 and V is TRBV7-8; D not resolved. The CDR3 totals 15 residues. Trimming took 1 base from V and 0 from J, leaving 7 bases between them. Germline CDR1 reads SGHVS; CDR2 reads FQNEAQ. CDR3 protein: CASSLVGYSNQPQHF. The DNA for the CDR3 is TGTGCCAGCAGCTTAGTCGGATATAGCAATCAGCCCCAGCATTTT.

The gene calls are TRBV5-1 and TRBJ1-1, with 7 bases matching TRBD1. This CDR3 comprises 13 residues. Losses at the gene ends were 2 bases for V and 4 bases for J; bases not matched to a gene: 2. Germline-derived CDR1 and CDR2 are SGHRS and YFSETQ. The CDR3 loop is CASSFTGATEAFF. The DNA of the CDR3 is TGCGCCAGCAGCTTTACAGGGGCCACTGAAGCTTTCTTT.

CDR3 residues: CASSVAAPTSGKQFF. The DNA of the CDR3 is TGTGCCAGCAGCGTAGCCGCCCCCACTAGCGGCAAGCAGTTCTTC. The chain links TRBV9 to TRBJ2-1; TRBD2 aligns across 8 bases. CDR1 is SGDLS and CDR2 is YYNGEE in the germline V gene. The CDR3 consists of 15 residues. V trimming: 0 bases; J trimming: 11 bases; junction bases outside the gene matches: 10.

This clone has more than one count but fewer than ten. V and J are TRBV18 and TRBJ2-7; D gene uncertain. CDR1 and CDR2 (germline): KGHSH, LQKENI. The CDR3 is made up of 15 amino acids. The germline V and J ends were trimmed by 4 bases and 1 base, with 14 bases remaining between them. As DNA, the CDR3 is TGTGCCAGCTCACGGACCTTTATCCAGTCCTACGAGCAGTACTTC. It translates to CASSRTFIQSYEQYF. Full variable domain (missing parts from reference TRBV18 and TRBJ2-7): NAGVMQNPRHLVRRRGQEARLRCSPMKGHSHVYWYRQLPEEGLKFMVYLQKENIIDESGMPKERFSAEFPKEGPSILRIQQVVRGDSAAYFCASSRTFIQSYEQYFGPGTRLTVT.

The chain employs TRBV19 and TRBJ2-4; tentatively, D is TRBD1 (5 bases). The V gene's germline CDR1 is LNHDA and CDR2 SQIVND (reference sequence). The V end lost 7 bases, the J end lost 0 bases, and 13 bases lay between the germline ends. The CDR3 runs 15 residues. The CDR3 sequence is CASIGVGEAKNIQYF. CDR3 DNA: TGTGCCAGTATTGGGGTAGGGGAAGCCAAAAACATTCAGTACTTC.